The source of this T cell receptor (beta chain) is a study of T cell responses to AZD1222 COVID-19 vaccine. Profiling relied on immunoSEQ multiplex PCR, and the TCRdb table lists in-frame clones only, not all of them. The table includes 110,000 or so clones, approximately 88% detected once. The V end was cut by 4 bases, the J end by 6 bases, with 10 bases between. The CDR3 covers 13 residues. Sequenced here: peripheral blood, sampled 28 days after the second AZD1222 dose. The chain uses TRBV12-3 or TRBV12-4 and TRBJ1-5; D ambiguous. The source of this sequence is an adult who received the AZD1222 COVID-19 vaccine. The CDR3 loop is CASSSRIVQPQHF. In DNA form, the CDR3 reads TGTGCCAGCAGTTCCCGGATTGTTCAGCCCCAGCATTTT.